This T cell receptor (beta chain) was captured by sequencing in a study of glioma-infiltrating T cells. About the research overall: Sequencing aimed for about 4- to 10-fold coverage of about a million peripheral T cells. Points from the study as a whole: CDR3 overlap between tissue and blood was very small. A blood CDR3 motif signature was depleted in highly divergent patients.

Using RNA template, CDR3s of TCR alpha and beta were amplified with iRepertoire arm-PCR. One-step reverse transcription and amplification started from about 100-400 ng of tissue mRNA or PBMC total RNA. TCRdb redid the calling of the multiplex PCR reads with MiXCR, one entry per CDR3 protein. The sample yields around 350,000 distinct CDR3 sequences, roughly two fifths seen once. V shed 1 base, J shed 7 bases, and the junction held 5 bases outside the gene matches. CDR1 is SGHTA and CDR2 is FQGNSA in the germline V gene. The CDR3 spans 15 residues. About this clonotype itself: Its antigen is not identified. Because the CDR3 is missing its conserved closing phenylalanine or tryptophan, this is likely a read error.

This TCR was recovered from a human donor with low-grade glioma or glioblastoma, undergoing nonglioma brain surgery, or in good health (not recorded which). Input material: glioma tissue, nonneoplastic brain tissue, or PBMCs (not recorded which). The V and J genes are TRBV7-2 and TRBJ2-1; 9 bases match TRBD2. The CDR3 here is CASSLEGLAINEQFL. CDR3 sequence (DNA): TGTGCCAGCAGCTTAGAGGGACTAGCTATAAATGAGCAGTTCCTC.